One sample yielded the 31 T cell receptor beta chains listed below, sequenced in a study of technical replicates of blood from a handful of donors. Sequencing was performed with immunoSEQ multiplex PCR; in TCRdb, only in-frame clones are kept and a portion is missing. This sample has more than 75,000 clones; about 96% occur once, and the top ten carry 0.36%. Sequencing was performed on T cells isolated from PBMCs. The receptor source for this set is a human donor in good health.

The genes are TRBV19 and TRBJ1-2; TRBD1 aligns across 9 bases. Germline CDR1 reads LNHDA; CDR2 reads SQIVND (reference sequence). The CDR3 runs to 14 residues. V shed 4 bases and J 6 bases; nucleotides not matched to a gene: 6. The CDR3 region has the DNA TGTGCCAGTAGTACCGGGACAGGGACGAATGGCTACACCTTC. Translated, it gives CASSTGTGTNGYTF.

The rearrangement joins TRBV5-6 to TRBJ1-1, with D possibly matching TRBD1 (6 bases). The CDR3 has 16 amino acids. V was pared by 1 base and J by 0 bases, with 13 bases between. The germline gives CDR1 SGHDT, CDR2 YYEEEE. The CDR3 here is CASSLLPRGLNTEAFF. The CDR3 coding sequence is TGTGCCAGCAGCTTGCTACCCAGGGGACTGAACACTGAAGCTTTCTTT. Based on the CDR3 plus reference TRBV5-6 and TRBJ1-1, the full variable domain is DAGVTQSPTHLIKTRGQQVTLRCSPKSGHDTVSWYQQALGQGPQFIFQYYEEEERQRGNFPDRFSGHQFPNYSSELNVNALLLGDSALYLCASSLLPRGLNTEAFFGQGTRLTVV.

The rearrangement joins TRBV28 to TRBJ2-7; TRBD1 agrees at 8 bases. The CDR3 consists of 17 residues. The junction had 11 bases not matched to a gene; V was cut back by 1 base and J by 3 bases. The germline gives CDR1 MDHEN, CDR2 SYDVKM. CDR3 loop: CASSLYGFRDRGYEQYF. The CDR3 nucleotides read TGTGCCAGCAGTTTATATGGGTTCCGAGACAGGGGCTACGAGCAGTACTTC.

The chain joins TRBV14 to TRBJ2-5, with 9 bases identical to TRBD1. Trimming removed 2 bases from V and 5 bases from J; junction bases left unmatched: 3. The CDR3 is 14 amino acids. Germline V gene lookup returns CDR1 SGHDN and CDR2 FVKESK. The CDR3 region is CASSQRTGVETQYF. As DNA, the CDR3 is TGTGCCAGCAGCCAACGGACAGGGGTGGAGACCCAGTACTTC.

J is TRBJ2-1 and V is TRBV28, with TRBD1 identical over 7 bases. The CDR3 extends over 15 amino acids. The V gene's germline CDR1 is MDHEN and CDR2 SYDVKM. The junction had 9 bases not matched to a gene; V was cut back by 6 bases and J by 4 bases. The CDR3 nucleotides are TGTGCCAGCAGCCGACCGGGACAGAGGTACAATGAGCAGTTCTTC. Amino acid sequence: CASSRPGQRYNEQFF.

This chain links TRBV6-6 with TRBJ2-2; 7 bases are shared with TRBD2. Looked up from germline, CDR1 is MNHNY and CDR2 is SVGAGI (reference sequence). Trimming cost V 2 bases and J 4 bases; bases outside gene matches: 1. The CDR3 covers 14 residues. The DNA for the CDR3 is TGTGCCAGCAGTTACCGGGGGGTCACCGGGGAGCTGTTTTTT. Amino acid sequence: CASSYRGVTGELFF.

J is TRBJ2-1 and V is TRBV7-8; 7 bases fit TRBD2. CDR1 and CDR2 from the germline V gene are SGHVS and FQNEAQ. CDR3 size: 12 residues. V shed 4 bases and J 6 bases; nucleotides not matched to a gene: 0. The CDR3 coding sequence is TGTGCCAGCAGCTCGGGGGGCAATGAGCAGTTCTTC. Translated: CASSSGGNEQFF.

The J gene is TRBJ2-7, the V gene TRBV27, with 10 bases identical to TRBD2. The CDR3 length is 12 residues. V shed 5 bases, J shed 6 bases, and the junction held 1 base outside the gene matches. Germline CDR1 and CDR2: MNHEY and SMNVEV (reference sequence). The CDR3 loop is CASSPSGSEQYF. The CDR3 region has the DNA TGTGCCAGCAGTCCTAGCGGGAGCGAGCAGTACTTC.

The chain carries TRBV7-3 and TRBJ2-3; 11 bases fit TRBD2. From germline, CDR1 is SGHTA and CDR2 FQGTGA. Trimming at V came to 2 bases and at J to 6 bases, leaving 4 bases not matched to a gene. CDR3 size: 15 residues. As DNA, the CDR3 is TGTGCCAGCAGCTTAGGGCTAGCGGGGGGTGATACGCAGTATTTT. Its protein is CASSLGLAGGDTQYF.

The chain recombines TRBV2 with TRBJ1-4, with D tentatively TRBD1 (5 bases). There are 14 residues in the CDR3. CDR1 and CDR2 from the germline V gene are SNHLY and FYNNEI. V dropped 8 bases and J dropped 4 bases, with 14 bases sitting between them. The CDR3 DNA reads TGTGCCAGCTGTTTAACAGGCGTTAATGAAAAACTGTTTTTT. Translation: CASCLTGVNEKLFF.

This chain connects TRBV27 to TRBJ2-5; 14 nucleotides match TRBD2. The CDR3 contains 17 residues. The V gene's germline CDR1 is MNHEY and CDR2 SMNVEV (reference sequence). V dropped 3 bases and J dropped 5; count of bases not matched to a gene: 8. The CDR3 nucleotides read TGTGCCAGCAGTTTTCGACTAGCGGGAGGGGGAAGGGAGACCCAGTACTTC. It specifies CASSFRLAGGGRETQYF.

The chain is built from TRBV29-1 and TRBJ2-5; a possible D gene is TRBD1 (5 bases). The CDR3 contains 12 residues. Per the germline V gene, CDR1 is SQVTM and CDR2 is ANQGSEA. Between the trimmed V and J ends, which lost 6 bases and 5 bases, there was a span of 13 bases. CDR3 sequence reads: CSVDQGGETQYF. The CDR3 region has the DNA TGCAGCGTAGACCAGGGTGGGGAGACCCAGTACTTC.

The CDR3 protein is CASSLSGGGQFEAFF. The CDR3, as DNA: TGTGCCAGCAGTTTATCGGGGGGAGGGCAGTTTGAAGCTTTCTTT. The chain recombines TRBV27 with TRBJ1-1, with D possibly being TRBD1 (5 bases). The germline V gene encodes CDR1 MNHEY and CDR2 SMNVEV (reference sequence). Trimming took 0 bases from V and 7 from J, leaving 15 bases between them. This CDR3 is 15 amino acids long.

The rearrangement joins TRBV4-3 to TRBJ2-3; D is uncertain. Trimming removed 4 bases at V and 2 bases at J, with 25 bases between. Germline V gene data show CDR1 as LGHNA and CDR2 as YSLEER. The CDR3 has 19 amino acids. The DNA for the CDR3 is TGCGCCAGCAGCCGCCGACTGGCGGAAGAGCCGCCGATCACAGATACGCAGTATTTT. Translation gives CASSRRLAEEPPITDTQYF.

This rearrangement joins TRBV5-1 to TRBJ2-7; TRBD1 aligns across 10 bases. This CDR3 spans 14 amino acids. Trimming cost V 3 bases and J 3 bases; bases outside gene matches: 3. The germline gives CDR1 SGHRS, CDR2 YFSETQ. The CDR3 region is CASSYRTGGYEQYF. CDR3 nucleotides: TGCGCCAGCAGCTACCGGACAGGGGGCTACGAGCAGTACTTC.

The chain joins TRBV7-6 to TRBJ2-1, with D perhaps matching TRBD2 (5 bases). Germline V lookup: CDR1 SGHVS, CDR2 FNYEAQ. V shed 7 bases and J shed 9 bases, with 19 bases lying between them. This CDR3 is built from 14 residues. CDR3 nucleotide sequence: TGTGCCAGCACCATAGGCGGGCAGGCTGGTGAGCAGTTCTTC. This sequence encodes CASTIGGQAGEQFF.

Note on this clone: A junction boundary mismatches the germline segment, possibly from a read error. The rearrangement links TRBV19 to TRBJ2-1, with TRBD1 identical over 7 bases. The CDR3 runs 14 residues. The germline V gene has CDR1 LNHDA and CDR2 SQIVND (reference sequence). CDR3 bases: TGTGCCACCACCGGGACAGCTTCCTTCAATGAGCAGTTCTTC. This encodes CATTGTASFNEQFF.

The chain has TRBV7-6 and TRBJ2-2, with 7 bases aligning to TRBD1. The CDR3 length is 15 residues. Losses at the gene ends were 3 bases for V and 4 bases for J; bases not matched to a gene: 5. Germline loops: CDR1 SGHVS, CDR2 FNYEAQ. This CDR3 is CASSLNRGFTGELFF. The CDR3 region has the DNA TGTGCCAGCAGCTTGAACAGGGGTTTCACCGGGGAGCTGTTTTTT.

The rearrangement joins TRBV30 to TRBJ2-7; TRBD2 agrees at 8 bases. Germline CDR1 is GTSNPN and CDR2 is SVGIG (reference sequence). The CDR3 has 15 amino acids. V lost 1 base to trimming and J lost 4 bases; unmatched junction nucleotides: 9. CDR3 sequence reads: CAWSAETSAPYEQYF. The CDR3 DNA sequence: TGTGCCTGGAGTGCCGAGACTAGCGCTCCATACGAGCAGTACTTC.

This sequence joins TRBV11-3 and TRBJ2-7; 9 bases align to TRBD2. Germline CDR1 and CDR2: SGHNT and YENEEA. Trimming at V came to 4 bases and at J to 3 bases, leaving 7 bases not matched to a gene. The CDR3 has 15 residues. DNA for the CDR3: TGTGCCAGCAGCTCCTCGGGACTAGCTCACTACGAGCAGTACTTC. Protein sequence: CASSSSGLAHYEQYF.

V and J are TRBV5-8 and TRBJ2-3; 7 nucleotides line up with TRBD1. The CDR3 is 14 residues long. CDR1 and CDR2 (germline): SGHTS, YDEGEE. V trimming: 3 bases; J trimming: 4 bases; junction bases outside the gene matches: 5. The CDR3 region is CASSYGQAADTQYF. The CDR3 DNA reads as TGTGCCAGCAGCTATGGACAGGCTGCAGATACGCAGTATTTT.

CDR3 in amino acids: CASSQNSDNEQFF. The CDR3 bases are TGCGCCAGCAGCCAAAACTCGGACAATGAGCAGTTCTTC. V is TRBV4-1 and J is TRBJ2-1; D is unclear. The V and J ends lost 2 bases and 5 bases respectively, with 7 bases between them. The germline V gene has CDR1 MGHRA and CDR2 YSYEKL. CDR3 length: 13 residues.

V is TRBV28 and J is TRBJ2-7; a weak D match, TRBD1 (6 bases). This CDR3 is 14 amino acids long. Trimming removed 5 bases at V and 0 bases at J, with 11 bases between. The germline V gene encodes CDR1 MDHEN and CDR2 SYDVKM. For the CDR3, the DNA is TGTGCCAGCAGTCCCAGGGGCTACTCCTACGAGCAGTACTTC. Translation: CASSPRGYSYEQYF.

J is TRBJ2-3 and V is TRBV28; D may be TRBD1 (6 bases). This CDR3 spans 14 amino acids. V gave up 5 bases and J gave up 8 bases, with 17 bases separating them. Looked up from germline, CDR1 is MDHEN and CDR2 is SYDVKM. CDR3 nucleotide sequence: TGTGCCAGCAGTCAGGGGACCCCCCGAGGTACGCAGTATTTT. It translates to CASSQGTPRGTQYF.

The J gene is TRBJ2-7, the V gene TRBV5-1, with TRBD2 identical over 9 bases. V lost 4 bases and J lost 12; bases outside the gene matches: 17. The CDR3 covers 15 residues. Germline V CDR1 and CDR2: SGHRS, YFSETQ. This CDR3 is CASSPSSGTSNSGYF. CDR3 bases: TGCGCCAGCAGCCCCTCTAGCGGGACCTCCAATAGCGGGTACTTC.

V and J are TRBV7-9 and TRBJ1-1; D is possibly TRBD1 (5 bases). Trimming removed 6 bases at V and 5 bases at J, with 13 bases between. The CDR3 loop spans 13 amino acids. Per the germline V gene, CDR1 is SEHNR and CDR2 is FQNEAQ (reference sequence). This CDR3 reads CASSFTGGTEAFF. The CDR3 bases are TGTGCCAGCAGTTTTACTGGGGGGACTGAAGCTTTCTTT. Full variable domain (missing parts from reference TRBV7-9 and TRBJ1-1): DTGVSQNPRHKITKRGQNVTFRCDPISEHNRLYWYRQTLGQGPEFLTYFQNEAQLEKSRLLSDRFSAERPKGSFSTLEIQRTEQGDSAMYLCASSFTGGTEAFFGQGTRLTVV.

The chain combines TRBV7-9 with TRBJ1-1; tentatively, D is TRBD1 (6 bases). Germline CDR1 reads SEHNR; CDR2 reads FQNEAQ (reference sequence). The CDR3 totals 16 residues. Trimming cost V 0 bases and J 1 base, with 12 bases left between them. The CDR3 coding sequence is TGTGCCAGCAGCTTAGCAGGTGGCAGGGGGAACACTGAAGCTTTCTTT. Its protein product is CASSLAGGRGNTEAFF.

The chain uses TRBV7-3 and TRBJ2-1, with D unclear. This CDR3 region has 14 residues. V lost 2 bases to trimming and J lost 5 bases, with 10 bases between them. Germline assignment: CDR1 SGHTA and CDR2 FQGTGA. This chain's CDR3 is CASSLVGQNNEQFF. The CDR3 nucleotides read TGTGCCAGCAGCTTAGTGGGCCAAAACAATGAGCAGTTCTTC.

V and J are TRBV6-6 and TRBJ2-7; the D gene is possibly TRBD1 (5 bases). Germline CDR1 is MNHNY and CDR2 is SVGAGI (reference sequence). V shed 7 bases and J shed 0 bases, with 13 bases lying between them. CDR3 size: 14 residues. CDR3 loop: CASIQDTNSYEQYF. DNA for the CDR3: TGTGCCAGCATCCAGGACACTAACTCCTACGAGCAGTACTTC.

For the CDR3, the DNA is TGCAGCGGGTCAGGGGTCACCGGGGAGCTGTTTTTT. Translation gives CSGSGVTGELFF. This rearrangement joins TRBV29-1 to TRBJ2-2; maybe TRBD1 (6 bases). Trimming left V 7 bases short and J 4 bases short, with 10 bases between. Germline CDR1 is SQVTM and CDR2 is ANQGSEA. The CDR3 sequence is 12 residues long.

The rearrangement joins TRBV14 to TRBJ2-7; the match to TRBD2 covers 10 bases. The CDR3 runs to 14 residues. From germline, CDR1 is SGHDN and CDR2 FVKESK. The J segment lost 4 bases and the V segment lost 5 bases, leaving 5 bases of the junction unmatched. CDR3 sequence reads: CASSGWTSGYEQYF. The CDR3 nucleotides are TGTGCCAGCAGCGGGTGGACTAGCGGATACGAGCAGTACTTC. Full variable domain (rest looked up from reference TRBV14 and TRBJ2-7): EAGVTQFPSHSVIEKGQTVTLRCDPISGHDNLYWYRRVMGKEIKFLLHFVKESKQDESGMPNNRFLAERTGGTYSTLKVQPAELEDSGVYFCASSGWTSGYEQYFGPGTRLTVT.